The table lists the clone carrying this T cell receptor beta chain with a few counts. The data belong to a study of human T cells and chemical hapten exposure. In TCRdb, the RACE reads were re-called with MiXCR into one record per CDR3 protein. The sample lists tens of thousands of distinct CDR3 sequences, approximately 10% occurring once. Germline assignment: CDR1 MDHEN and CDR2 SYDVKM. CDR3 length equals 13 residues. Trimming cost V 9 bases and J 6 bases, with 15 bases left between them. Time point: healthy volunteer bleed at 2 weeks. Whole blood that had not been fractionated was the source of extracted total RNA.

The TCR originated in a female donor in good health. Some clones in this sample may be carry-over from other donors' samples. The material sequenced was whole blood. The chain employs TRBV28 and TRBJ1-5; no reliable D call. This CDR3 is CASRATMVQPQHF. CDR3 coding DNA: TGTGCCAGTCGAGCCACCATGGTTCAGCCCCAGCATTTT.